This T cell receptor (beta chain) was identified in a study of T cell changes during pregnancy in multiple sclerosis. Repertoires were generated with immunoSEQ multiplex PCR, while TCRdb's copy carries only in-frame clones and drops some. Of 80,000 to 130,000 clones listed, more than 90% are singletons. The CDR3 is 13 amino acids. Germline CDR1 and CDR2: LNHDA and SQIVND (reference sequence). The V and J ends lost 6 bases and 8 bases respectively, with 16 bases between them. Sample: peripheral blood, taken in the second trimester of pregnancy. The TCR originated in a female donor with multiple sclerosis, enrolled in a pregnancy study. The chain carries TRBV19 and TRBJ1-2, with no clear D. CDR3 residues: CASSHTSSGGYTF. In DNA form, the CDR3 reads TGTGCCAGTAGCCACACCTCCAGCGGGGGCTACACCTTC.